This is a list of T cell receptor beta chains from one sample in a study of T cells in Graves' hyperthyroidism and ophthalmopathy. TCRdb reanalysed the multiplex PCR reads using MiXCR and keeps one entry per CDR3 protein. The profile covers about 500,000 distinct CDR3 sequences, with about 15% appearing a single time and 25% to 35% taken by the ten largest. Sequencing used blood. Receptors originate from a woman in her thirties with Graves' ophthalmopathy. Both conserved end residues are part of each CDR3. The order of the fields is D gene, J gene, V gene, clone size, CDR3 length, CDR3 DNA, CDR3 protein. The D gene is left open where the match is weak. Where a row states a size, it is once, few, many or the class of an expanded clone; other rows omit it.

.,TRBJ2-1,TRBV19,.,14,TGTGCCAGTAGTCAGTTCCACAGGGATGGTGAGCAGTTCTTC,CASSQFHRDGEQFF
.,TRBJ1-1,TRBV20-1,.,12,TGCAGTGCTCGGCATGGGGGCACTGAAGCTTTCTTT,CSARHGGTEAFF
.,TRBJ1-1,TRBV9,.,14,TGTGCCAGCAGCGTAGCAAGGGAGAACACTAAAGCTTTCTTT,CASSVARENTKAFF
.,TRBJ1-2,TRBV28,many,13,TGTGCCAGCAGTTTGGTAGCTAACTATGGCTACACCTTC,CASSLVANYGYTF
TRBD1,TRBJ1-2,TRBV6-4,few,17,TGTGCCAGCAGTGAGGACAGGGGGAGAGGCTATAACTATGGCTACACCTTC,CASSEDRGRGYNYGYTF
.,TRBJ2-7,TRBV5-1,many,17,TGCGCCAGCAGCTTGGACAGGGACTACCTTGGGGCCTACGAGCAGTACTTC,CASSLDRDYLGAYEQYF
TRBD2,TRBJ2-1,TRBV7-2,many,16,TGTGCCAGCAGCTTCGCACGGACTAGCGGTTACAATGAGCAGTTCTTC,CASSFARTSGYNEQFF
TRBD2,TRBJ2-1,TRBV9,few,15,TGTGCCAGCAGCGCAACTAGCGGGAGTGGAAATGAGCAGTTCTTC,CASSATSGSGNEQFF
.,TRBJ1-2,TRBV20-1,many,12,TGCAGTGCTAGAGGAGGGGACTATGGCTACACCTTC,CSARGGDYGYTF
TRBD2,TRBJ2-3,TRBV4-3,.,17,TGCGCCAGCAGCCAAGATGGGACTAGCGGGATAATCGATACGCAGTATTTT,CASSQDGTSGIIDTQYF
.,TRBJ2-5,TRBV19,few,20,TGTGCCAGTACCTTCGACAGGGTAGCCCTACTAGCGGTCCTCCAAGAGACCCAGTACTTC,CASTFDRVALLAVLQETQYF
TRBD1,TRBJ1-3,TRBV12-3/TRBV12-4,.,15,TGTGCCAGCAGTTCCCAAGGGGGCCAAGGAAACACCATATATTTT,CASSSQGGQGNTIYF
TRBD1,TRBJ1-2,TRBV6-1,many,15,TGTGCCGGTGGGACAGGGGGCGGCCCTAACTATGGCTACACCTTC,CAGGTGGGPNYGYTF
.,TRBJ2-1,TRBV6-1,few,15,TGTGCCAGCAGCACCCCAACAGGGTTCTACAATGAGCAGTTCTTC,CASSTPTGFYNEQFF
.,TRBJ1-1,TRBV6-1,.,14,TGTGCCAGCAGGGAACCGGGCCGAAACACTGAAGCTTTCTTT,CASREPGRNTEAFF
.,TRBJ1-4,TRBV4-2,many,15,TGTGCCAGCAGCCACGGACGGGCCTCTAATGAAAAACTGTTTTTT,CASSHGRASNEKLFF
TRBD1,TRBJ2-7,TRBV4-1,.,16,TGCGCCAGCAACCAAGTCCCGGGACAGGGATCCTACGAGCAGTACTTC,CASNQVPGQGSYEQYF
.,TRBJ2-1,TRBV12-3/TRBV12-4,many,14,TGTGCCAGCACACTAAGAGGGAAGGAGAATGAGCAGTTCTTC,CASTLRGKENEQFF
.,TRBJ2-3,TRBV7-3,.,13,TGTGCCAGCTCGGAGAGGGGGGGAGATACGCAGTATTTT,CASSERGGDTQYF
.,TRBJ1-1,TRBV5-1,few,15,TGCGCCAACCGGGGGGAGGGAAGAGGCGACACTGAAGCTTTCTTT,CANRGEGRGDTEAFF
.,TRBJ1-1,TRBV19,many,13,TGTGCCAGTAGTATAGACCCTGGGGCTGAAGCTTTCTTT,CASSIDPGAEAFF
.,TRBJ2-5,TRBV28,many,13,TGTGCCAGCAGCCAAACAGGATGGGAGACCCAGTACTTC,CASSQTGWETQYF
.,TRBJ2-3,TRBV19,.,15,TGTGCCAGTAGTGTGAACAGGGCCAACACAGATACGCAGTATTTT,CASSVNRANTDTQYF
.,TRBJ1-1,TRBV15,many,14,TGTGCCACCAGCAGAGATCTGGCGAACACTGAAGCTTTCTTT,CATSRDLANTEAFF
.,TRBJ2-3,TRBV28,many,14,TGTGCCAGCAGCCAGGCCGAGGGTACAGATACGCAGTATTTT,CASSQAEGTDTQYF
.,TRBJ2-1,TRBV4-3,.,14,TGCGCCAGCAGCCAAGACCCTCTTACAGGGCGGCAGTTCTTC,CASSQDPLTGRQFF
TRBD1,TRBJ1-2,TRBV29-1,.,14,TGCGGCGTTGCACCGGGACAGGATCTCTATGGCTACACCTTC,CGVAPGQDLYGYTF
.,TRBJ2-5,TRBV5-4,.,14,TGTGCCAGCAGCTTGGGGTGGCCCAAAGAGACCCAGTACTTC,CASSLGWPKETQYF
.,TRBJ1-1,TRBV18,.,12,TGTGCCAGCTCAAGATGGGGGGCTGAAGCTTTCTTT,CASSRWGAEAFF
.,TRBJ2-7,TRBV2,many,15,TGTGCCAGCAGTGAAGACGGTGCTACTCAGTCGGAGCAGTACTTC,CASSEDGATQSEQYF
.,TRBJ2-1,TRBV7-6,.,14,TGTGCCAGCAGCTTTAGCGGTACCTACAATGAGCAGTTCTTC,CASSFSGTYNEQFF
.,TRBJ2-5,TRBV28,many,12,TGTGCCAGCAGTTTCCGGGCGGCGACTGAGTACTTC,CASSFRAATEYF
.,TRBJ2-3,TRBV5-1,many,16,TGCGCCAGCAGCTCTGGCCTAGCCCATAGCACAGATACGCAGTATTTT,CASSSGLAHSTDTQYF
TRBD2,TRBJ2-1,TRBV18,many,16,TGTGCCAGCTCACCGGCGGCTAGCGGAGTGGGTGGTGAGCAGTTCTTC,CASSPAASGVGGEQFF
.,TRBJ1-2,TRBV2,many,12,TGTGCCAGCGGCCCGGGGGACGTTGGCTACACCTTC,CASGPGDVGYTF
TRBD2,TRBJ2-3,TRBV6-1,many,19,TGTGCCAGCAGCAGGAAGCCTCCGACTAGCGGGGCCAGCACAGATACGCAGTATTTT,CASSRKPPTSGASTDTQYF
.,TRBJ2-6,TRBV18,.,16,TGTGCCAGCTCACCGACCCAGAGCTCTGGGGCCAACGTCCTGACTTTC,CASSPTQSSGANVLTF
TRBD1,TRBJ1-2,TRBV28,many,13,TGTGCCAGCAGTCCAGGGGGCGCGAGCGGCTACACCTTC,CASSPGGASGYTF
.,TRBJ1-2,TRBV11-2,many,13,TGTGCCAGTAAACCGACAGCAAACTATGGCTACACCTTC,CASKPTANYGYTF
TRBD2,TRBJ2-1,TRBV30,many,14,TGTGCCTGGTACCTAGCGGGGCTCTCCAATGAGCAGTTCTTC,CAWYLAGLSNEQFF
TRBD1,TRBJ2-7,TRBV7-3,.,13,TGTGCCAGCAGCCAGACAGGGGGCTACGAGCAGCACTTC,CASSQTGGYEQHF
.,TRBJ2-3,TRBV20-1,many,14,TGCAGTCCCCCGGACTACACGGTAGGAGATACGCAGTATTTT,CSPPDYTVGDTQYF
.,TRBJ2-5,TRBV7-2,many,12,TGTGCCAGCAGCTCTTTCAGTGAGACCCAGTACTTC,CASSSFSETQYF
.,TRBJ2-1,TRBV6-1,.,13,TGTGCCAGCACCACTGACCCCTACAATGAGCAGTTCTTC,CASTTDPYNEQFF
.,TRBJ2-7,TRBV20-1,many,16,TGCAGTGCTCGGGGGGCGAGTCTAGGGTTAACCTACGAGCAGTACTTC,CSARGASLGLTYEQYF
TRBD1,TRBJ1-3,TRBV4-1,.,19,TGCGCCAGCAGCCAAAGTTCGGGGACAGGATTACGGTCTGGAAACACCATATATTTT,CASSQSSGTGLRSGNTIYF
TRBD1,TRBJ1-4,TRBV6-1,.,14,TGTGCCAGCAGAACCGGGACAGGGAGCGAAAAACTGTTTTTT,CASRTGTGSEKLFF
.,TRBJ2-1,TRBV20-1,few,11,TGCAGTGCTAGTAGCGTGCATGAGCAGTTCTTC,CSASSVHEQFF
.,TRBJ2-5,TRBV7-2,many,14,TGTGCCAGCAGCTTAGCAGGCCGGATGGAGACCCAGTACTTC,CASSLAGRMETQYF
TRBD1,TRBJ2-7,TRBV29-1,.,14,TGCAGCGTTGAATCGGGACAGGGGTCCTACGAGCAGTACTTC,CSVESGQGSYEQYF
.,TRBJ2-5,TRBV28,.,16,TGTGCCAGCAGTTTAGGGAAACTAGTGTACCAAGAGACCCAGTACTTC,CASSLGKLVYQETQYF
.,TRBJ2-5,TRBV3-1,.,16,TGTGCCAGCAGCCCGCAAACCCGGGACCCTAGAGAGACCCAGTACTTC,CASSPQTRDPRETQYF
.,TRBJ2-3,TRBV20-1,.,15,TGCAGTGCTAGAGAGAGTAAAGAATTCACAGATACGCAGTATTTT,CSARESKEFTDTQYF
.,TRBJ2-3,TRBV11-2,many,12,TGTGCCAGCAGCCCCCACGGGGATACGCAGTATTTT,CASSPHGDTQYF
.,TRBJ1-1,TRBV30,many,11,TGTGCCTGTACTTTGAACACTGAAGCTTTCTTT,CACTLNTEAFF
.,TRBJ1-1,TRBV6-2/TRBV6-3,few,16,TGTGCCAGCAGTTACGGGTTGGGGGAGTCGAACACTGAAGCTTTCTTT,CASSYGLGESNTEAFF
.,TRBJ1-6,TRBV28,many,14,TGTGCCAGCAGTTTATCGGCCCTGAATCTACCCCTCCACTTT,CASSLSALNLPLHF
TRBD1,TRBJ2-5,TRBV20-1,many,14,TGCAGTGCTAGGCTGACAGGGGGCAAAGAGACCCAGTACTTC,CSARLTGGKETQYF
.,TRBJ2-7,TRBV7-6,once,14,TGTGCCAGCAGCTTAGGAGGGCTGGCAGTCGAGCAGTACTTC,CASSLGGLAVEQYF
.,TRBJ1-5,TRBV28,few,16,TGTGCCAGCAGTTTAAATTGGGGCAGGGTCAATCAGCCCCAGCATTTT,CASSLNWGRVNQPQHF